This T cell receptor beta chain was recovered during a study of blood T cells in healthy people across ages. The study's findings and limits: Compared with aged donors, long-lived donors showed fewer expanded clones, suggesting selection.

A second roughly 6 to 11 cycle PCR used barcoded and J-beta primers. TCRdb reprocessed the 5' RACE reads via MiXCR and lists one record per CDR3 protein. Seen here are approximately 1.5 million distinct CDR3 sequences, 40% to 45% observed once, and the top ten hold just over 4%. On this clonotype itself: Its antigen remains unknown. One end of the junction is discordant with germline, which a read error may explain.

The sequence derives from a woman aged 18-35 years in good health. The sample consisted of blood.

The CDR3: CVSSARGTDTQYF. CDR3 nucleotide sequence: TGTGTCAGCAGCGCGAGAGGTACAGATACGCAGTATTTT. The chain has TRBV28 and TRBJ2-3; D unresolved. Looked up from germline, CDR1 is MDHEN and CDR2 is SYDVKM. The CDR3 spans 13 residues.